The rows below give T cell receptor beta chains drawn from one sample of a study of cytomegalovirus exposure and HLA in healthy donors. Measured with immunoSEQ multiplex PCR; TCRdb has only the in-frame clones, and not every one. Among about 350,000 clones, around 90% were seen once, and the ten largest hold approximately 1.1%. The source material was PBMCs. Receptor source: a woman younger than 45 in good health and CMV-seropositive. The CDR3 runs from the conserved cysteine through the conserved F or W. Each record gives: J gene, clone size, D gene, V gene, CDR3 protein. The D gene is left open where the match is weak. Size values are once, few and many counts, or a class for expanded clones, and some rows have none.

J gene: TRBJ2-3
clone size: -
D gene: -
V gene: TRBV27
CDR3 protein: CASSPTLGTQYF

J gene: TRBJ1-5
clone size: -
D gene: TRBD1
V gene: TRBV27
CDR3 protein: CASSFRQGADQPQHF

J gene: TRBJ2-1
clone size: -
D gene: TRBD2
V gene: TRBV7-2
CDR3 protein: CASSQTSATYNEQFF

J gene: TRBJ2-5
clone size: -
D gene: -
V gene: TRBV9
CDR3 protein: CASKGSGETQYF

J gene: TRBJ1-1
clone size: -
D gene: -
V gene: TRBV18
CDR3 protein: CASSQGMNTEAFF

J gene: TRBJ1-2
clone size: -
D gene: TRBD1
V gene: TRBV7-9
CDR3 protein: CASSPGTGFYGYTF

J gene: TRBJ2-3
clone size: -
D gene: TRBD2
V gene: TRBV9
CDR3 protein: CASSESGLAGGTDTQYF

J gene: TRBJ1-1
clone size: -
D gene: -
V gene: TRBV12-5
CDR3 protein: CASAENTEAFF

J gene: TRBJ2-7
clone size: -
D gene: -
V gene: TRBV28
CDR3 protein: CASSFGDYEQYF

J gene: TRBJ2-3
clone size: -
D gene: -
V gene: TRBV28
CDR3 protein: CASSLLSSPTDTQYF

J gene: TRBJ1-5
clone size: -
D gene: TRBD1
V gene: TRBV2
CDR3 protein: CASSVGQGLNQPQHF

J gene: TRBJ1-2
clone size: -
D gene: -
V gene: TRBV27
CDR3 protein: CASSFGREGYGYTF

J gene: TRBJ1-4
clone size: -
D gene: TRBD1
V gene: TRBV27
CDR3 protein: CASSWGQPNEKLFF

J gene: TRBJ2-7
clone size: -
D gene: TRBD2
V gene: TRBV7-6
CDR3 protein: CASSPAGLGYEQYF

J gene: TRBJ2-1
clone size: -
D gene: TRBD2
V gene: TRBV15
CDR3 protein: CATRAGGPAAYNEQFF

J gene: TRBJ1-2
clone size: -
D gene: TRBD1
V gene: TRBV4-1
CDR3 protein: CASSLEDRSSLWGYTF

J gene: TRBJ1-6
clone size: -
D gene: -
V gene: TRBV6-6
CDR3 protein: CASSTLGGLSPLHF

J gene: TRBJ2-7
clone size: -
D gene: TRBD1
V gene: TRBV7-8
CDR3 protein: CASSGTAQLSSYEQYF

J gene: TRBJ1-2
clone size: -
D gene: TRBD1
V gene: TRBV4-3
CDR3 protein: CASSQRQGANYGYTF

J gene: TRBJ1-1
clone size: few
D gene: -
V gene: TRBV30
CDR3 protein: CAWMRGDGYTEAFF

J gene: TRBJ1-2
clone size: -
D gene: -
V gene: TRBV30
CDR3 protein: CAWTGDGYTF

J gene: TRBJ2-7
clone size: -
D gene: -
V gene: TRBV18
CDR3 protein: CASSPTGTPYEQYF

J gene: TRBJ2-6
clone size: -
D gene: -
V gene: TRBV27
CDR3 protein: CASTLGSGANVLTF

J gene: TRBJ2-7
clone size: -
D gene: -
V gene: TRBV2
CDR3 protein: CASNPLSNPLYEQYF